This record concerns one T cell receptor (beta chain) sequence. Antigen unknown. This sample stems from a study of cytomegalovirus exposure and HLA in healthy donors. Study results and limitations: HLA restriction was apparent for most CMV-associated TCR beta chains in a later analysis.

PCR was performed using 60 Vbeta and 13 Jbeta primers. The method was immunoSEQ multiplex PCR; TCRdb's version includes in-frame clones alone and lacks a portion of them. This sample has about 140,000 clones; around three quarters occur once, and the top ten carry around 1.9%. This CDR3 region has 19 residues. The ends lost 1 base at V and 2 bases at J; junction bases unmatched: 11. Germline V gene lookup returns CDR1 MGHRA and CDR2 YSYEKL. The source of this sequence is a woman aged 40 to 49 in good health and CMV-seronegative. This sequence joins TRBV4-1 and TRBJ1-3; 10 bases are shared with TRBD1. The sequencing input was PBMCs. The CDR3 DNA sequence: TGCGCCAGCAGCCAAGGGGGACAGGGGAAGAGAGGGCCTGGAAACACCATATATTTT. Translated: CASSQGGQGKRGPGNTIYF.